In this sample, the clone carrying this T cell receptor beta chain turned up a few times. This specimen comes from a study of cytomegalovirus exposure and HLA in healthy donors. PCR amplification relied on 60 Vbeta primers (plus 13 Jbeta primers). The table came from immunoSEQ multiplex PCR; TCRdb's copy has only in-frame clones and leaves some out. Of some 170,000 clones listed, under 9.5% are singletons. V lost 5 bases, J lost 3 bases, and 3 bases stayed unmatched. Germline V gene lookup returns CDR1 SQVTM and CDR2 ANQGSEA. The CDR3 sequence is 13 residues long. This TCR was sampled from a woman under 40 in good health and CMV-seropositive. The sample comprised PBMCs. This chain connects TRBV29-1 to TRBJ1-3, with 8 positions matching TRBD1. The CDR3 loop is CSVQGAVGNTIYF. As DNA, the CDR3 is TGCAGCGTTCAGGGGGCGGTTGGAAACACCATATATTTT.